This TCR beta chain is drawn from a study of cytomegalovirus exposure and HLA in healthy donors. General observations from the study: A missense DCLRE1C variant was associated with V- and J-gene trimming of TCR beta chains in a later analysis, and an independent cohort replicated the association. An analysis that came later showed most CMV-associated TCR beta chains appearing HLA-restricted. An assumption of roughly uniform sequencing depth across donors underlay the presence/absence analyses.

13 Jbeta primers and 60 Vbeta primers were used for the PCR. Clones were read by immunoSEQ multiplex PCR, and TCRdb kept only the in-frame ones, dropping some. The repertoire consists of 200,000 to 250,000 clones, with approximately 83% occurring once and the leading ten covering 0.71%. With regard to this clone: Its specificity is unknown.

The CDR3 loop spans 14 amino acids. The V gene's germline CDR1 is SEHNR and CDR2 FQNEAQ (reference sequence). Deletions cut 3 bases from V and 3 bases from J, with 8 bases between. This sequence originates from a boy aged 2 to 9 in good health and CMV-seronegative. This chain connects TRBV7-9 to TRBJ2-2, with D tentatively TRBD2 (6 bases). Sequences were obtained from PBMCs. CDR3 coding DNA: TGTGCCAGCAGCTTCCGGGGGTACACCGGGGAGCTGTTTTTT. Amino acids: CASSFRGYTGELFF.